These T cell receptor beta chains were read from a single sample in a study of OX40 agonist ivuxolimab in advanced cancers. Clones were sequenced by immunoSEQ multiplex PCR, and TCRdb holds only the in-frame ones, with some missing. The sample holds around 88,000 clones, roughly nine tenths seen once. The sequencing used CD4+ or CD8+ T cells sorted from blood, collected in a trial of the OX40 agonist ivuxolimab. These receptors were taken from an adult with an advanced solid tumor such as melanoma, head and neck, liver or kidney cancer. CDR3s include the opening cysteine and the closing phenylalanine or tryptophan. D genes are given only for firm matches.

j_gene | v_gene | d_gene | CDR3aa | CDR3nt
TRBJ2-3 | TRBV7-3 | . | CASSPNVGSTDTQYF | TGTGCCAGCAGTCCAAACGTGGGCAGCACAGATACGCAGTATTTT
TRBJ2-7 | TRBV4-1 | . | CASSQDPGISYEQYF | TGCGCCAGCAGCCAAGATCCGGGCATCTCCTACGAGCAGTACTTC
TRBJ2-2 | TRBV9 | . | CASSVDSTGELFF | TGTGCCAGCAGCGTAGACAGCACCGGGGAGCTGTTTTTT
TRBJ2-7 | TRBV7-2 | . | CASSSRMDSPYEQYF | TGTGCCAGCAGCTCCCGGATGGACAGCCCCTACGAGCAGTACTTC
TRBJ1-3 | TRBV6-1 | TRBD1 | CASSSGQGAGNTIYF | TGTGCCAGCAGTTCCGGACAGGGGGCCGGAAACACCATATATTTT
TRBJ2-1 | TRBV5-4 | . | CASTRQGGSYNEQFF | TGTGCCAGCACCCGGCAGGGGGGCTCCTACAATGAGCAGTTCTTC
TRBJ2-3 | TRBV29-1 | TRBD2 | CSVESSGTDTQYF | TGCAGCGTTGAGTCTAGCGGTACAGATACGCAGTATTTT
TRBJ1-4 | TRBV30 | . | CAWSGGPNEKLFF | TGTGCCTGGAGCGGGGGGCCTAATGAAAAACTGTTTTTT
TRBJ2-2 | TRBV5-4 | . | CASLGAAGELFF | TGTGCCAGTCTAGGGGCCGCCGGGGAGCTGTTTTTT
TRBJ2-3 | TRBV5-4 | TRBD2 | CASSHTSDYTDTQYF | TGTGCCAGCAGCCACACTAGCGACTACACAGATACGCAGTATTTT
TRBJ1-2 | TRBV18 | . | CASSPTPRRDNYGYTF | TGTGCCAGCTCACCAACTCCTCGCAGGGATAACTATGGCTACACCTTC
TRBJ2-5 | TRBV5-5 | . | CASSSGLRPQETQYF | TGTGCCAGCAGCTCGGGACTTCGTCCCCAAGAGACCCAGTACTTC
TRBJ2-3 | TRBV5-1 | . | CASSRLGQPHTDTQYF | TGCGCCAGCAGCCGCCTCGGACAGCCCCACACAGATACGCAGTATTTT
TRBJ2-7 | TRBV7-6 | . | CASSLGTYPAYEQYF | TGTGCCAGCAGCTTAGGCACCTATCCGGCCTACGAGCAGTACTTC